This TCR beta chain was sequenced for a study of blood T cell repertoires in COVID-19. Study background: Whether acute or convalescent, the COVID-19 samples came from the United States, Italy and Spain.

The assay was immunoSEQ multiplex PCR, and TCRdb's table has in-frame clones only and misses some. The sample lists some 200,000 clones; more than 75% were seen once. This CDR3 is built from 12 residues. Trimming pared 6 bases from V and 7 bases from J, leaving 9 bases between. Per the germline V gene, CDR1 is MDHEN and CDR2 is SYDVKM. This rearrangement joins TRBV28 to TRBJ1-4; D uncertain. This receptor was identified in a woman in her seventies with COVID-19, enrolled during active disease. The sequenced sample was peripheral blood. The CDR3 loop is CASSTQSEKLFF. The DNA of the CDR3 is TGTGCCAGCAGCACTCAAAGTGAAAAACTGTTTTTT.